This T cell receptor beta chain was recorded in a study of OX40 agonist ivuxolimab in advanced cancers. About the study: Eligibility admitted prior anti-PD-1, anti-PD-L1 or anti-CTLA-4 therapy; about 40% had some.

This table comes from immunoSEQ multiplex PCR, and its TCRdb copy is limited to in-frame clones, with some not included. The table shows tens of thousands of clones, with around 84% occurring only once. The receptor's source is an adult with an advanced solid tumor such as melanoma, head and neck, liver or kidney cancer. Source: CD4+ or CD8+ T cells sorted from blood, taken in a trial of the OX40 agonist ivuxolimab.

CDR3 nucleotide sequence: TGTGCCAGCAGGTTATGGGACAGGGGGTCTCCGAACACTGAAGCTTTCTTT. This sequence encodes CASRLWDRGSPNTEAFF. This chain links TRBV2 with TRBJ1-1; 11 bases agree with TRBD1. The V and J ends lost 6 bases and 1 base, in that order; junction bases with no gene match: 10. The CDR3 is 17 amino acids. Germline V gene lookup returns CDR1 SNHLY and CDR2 FYNNEI.